This T cell receptor beta chain was identified during a study of T cells of healthy individuals (dated 2018 in TCRdb). V and J lose 2 bases and 5 bases, and a span of 13 bases separates them. From cysteine to phenylalanine, the CDR3 is 14 amino acids long. This entry keeps only the CDR3 DNA: 42 bases, framed from base 1. According to the germline V gene, CDR1 reads MNHNS and CDR2 reads SASEGT. With regard to this clonotype: Its recognized antigen is unknown. The sample holds no much larger clone one base away, and base qualities are not on file.

Receptors were amplified or captured by 5' RACE. The data were produced on an Illumina MiSeq. TCRdb reran the public reads through fastp at Q25 and MiXCR, keeping productive beta chains. Rows matching on CDR3 protein sequence are summarized as one entry with the most common DNA and genes. This sample has 45,000 to 60,000 distinct CDR3 sequences in its table, and 14% to 15% of those were observed once. The top ten hold around 16% of the sample. The origin of this receptor is a human donor in good health. The V and J segments used are TRBV6-1 and TRBJ2-7; tentative D gene TRBD1, with 5 bases matching. The CDR3 protein sequence reads: CASSERQGRDEQYF. Read as DNA, the sequence is TGTGCCAGCAGTGAACGGCAGGGCCGGGACGAGCAGTACTTC.